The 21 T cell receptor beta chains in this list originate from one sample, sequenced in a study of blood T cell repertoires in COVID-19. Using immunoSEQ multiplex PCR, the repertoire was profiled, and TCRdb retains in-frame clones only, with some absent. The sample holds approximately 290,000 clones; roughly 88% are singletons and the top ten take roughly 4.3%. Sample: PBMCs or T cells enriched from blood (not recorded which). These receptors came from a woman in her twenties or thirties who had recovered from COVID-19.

Here the CDR3 reads CASARDSNANTGELFF. The CDR3 nucleotides read TGTGCCAGTGCCCGGGACAGTAACGCGAACACCGGGGAGCTGTTTTTT. The gene calls are TRBV2 and TRBJ2-2; 7 nucleotides align to TRBD1. CDR1 is SNHLY and CDR2 is FYNNEI in the germline V gene. CDR3 length equals 16 residues. Losses at the gene ends were 9 bases for V and 0 bases for J; bases not matched to a gene: 10.

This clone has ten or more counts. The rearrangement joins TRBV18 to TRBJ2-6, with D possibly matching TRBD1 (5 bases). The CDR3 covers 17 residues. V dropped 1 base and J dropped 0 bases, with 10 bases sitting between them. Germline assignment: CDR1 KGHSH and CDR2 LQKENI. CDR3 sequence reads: CASSPRATVSGANVLTF. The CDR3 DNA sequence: TGTGCCAGCTCACCACGGGCGACAGTCTCTGGGGCCAACGTCCTGACTTTC.

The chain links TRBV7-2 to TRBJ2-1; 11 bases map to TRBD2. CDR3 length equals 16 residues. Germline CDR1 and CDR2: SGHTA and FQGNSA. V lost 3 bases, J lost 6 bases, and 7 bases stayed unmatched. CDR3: CASSLILAGGINEQFF. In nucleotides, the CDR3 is TGTGCCAGCAGCTTGATCCTAGCGGGAGGAATCAATGAGCAGTTCTTC.

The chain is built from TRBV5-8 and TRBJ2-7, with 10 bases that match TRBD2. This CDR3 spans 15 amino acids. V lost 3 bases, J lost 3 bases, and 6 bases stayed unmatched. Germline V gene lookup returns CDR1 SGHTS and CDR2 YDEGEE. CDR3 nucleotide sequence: TGTGCCAGCAGCTCACTAGCGGGACTAAGCTACGAGCAGTACTTC. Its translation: CASSSLAGLSYEQYF.

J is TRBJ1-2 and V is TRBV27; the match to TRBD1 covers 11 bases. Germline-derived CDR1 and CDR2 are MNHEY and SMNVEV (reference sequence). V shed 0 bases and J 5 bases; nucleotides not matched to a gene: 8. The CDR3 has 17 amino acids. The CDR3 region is CASSLSWGTGGLYGYTF. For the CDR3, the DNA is TGTGCCAGCAGTTTATCGTGGGGGACAGGGGGTCTTTATGGCTACACCTTC.

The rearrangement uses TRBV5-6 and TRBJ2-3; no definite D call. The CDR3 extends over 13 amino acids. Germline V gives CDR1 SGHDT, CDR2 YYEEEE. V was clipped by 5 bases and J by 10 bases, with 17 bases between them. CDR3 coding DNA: TGTGCCAGCAGGGCCGGCGGTGTGTATCCGCAGTATTTT. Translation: CASRAGGVYPQYF. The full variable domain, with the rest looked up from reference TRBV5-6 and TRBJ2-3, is DAGVTQSPTHLIKTRGQQVTLRCSPKSGHDTVSWYQQALGQGPQFIFQYYEEEERQRGNFPDRFSGHQFPNYSSELNVNALLLGDSALYLCASRAGGVYPQYFGPGTRLTVL.

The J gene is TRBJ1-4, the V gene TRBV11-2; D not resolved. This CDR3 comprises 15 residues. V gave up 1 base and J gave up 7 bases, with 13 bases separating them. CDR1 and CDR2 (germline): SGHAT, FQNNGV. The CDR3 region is CASSLGLGYGEKLFF. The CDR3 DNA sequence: TGTGCCAGCAGCTTAGGTCTAGGTTACGGTGAAAAACTGTTTTTT.

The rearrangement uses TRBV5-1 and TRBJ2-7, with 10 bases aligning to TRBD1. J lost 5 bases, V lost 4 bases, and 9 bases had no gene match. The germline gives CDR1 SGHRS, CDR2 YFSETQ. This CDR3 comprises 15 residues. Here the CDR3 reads CASSRTGTGVHEQYF. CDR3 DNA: TGCGCCAGCAGCAGAACCGGGACAGGGGTCCACGAGCAGTACTTC.

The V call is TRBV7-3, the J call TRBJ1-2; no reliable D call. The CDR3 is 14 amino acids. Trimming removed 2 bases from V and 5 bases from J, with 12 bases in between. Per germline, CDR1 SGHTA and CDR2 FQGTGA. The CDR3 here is CASSLSGGNYGYTF. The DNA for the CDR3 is TGTGCCAGCAGCTTATCTGGCGGTAATTATGGCTACACCTTC. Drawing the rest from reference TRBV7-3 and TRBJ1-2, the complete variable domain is GAGVSQTPSNKVTEKGKYVELRCDPISGHTALYWYRQSLGQGPEFLIYFQGTGAADDSGLPNDRFFAVRPEGSVSTLKIQRTERGDSAVYLCASSLSGGNYGYTFGSGTRLTVV.

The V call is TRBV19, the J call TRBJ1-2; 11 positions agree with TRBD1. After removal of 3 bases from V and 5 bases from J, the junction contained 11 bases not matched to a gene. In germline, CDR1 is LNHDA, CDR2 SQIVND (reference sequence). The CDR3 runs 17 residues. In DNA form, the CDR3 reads TGTGCCAGTAGTATCCAGGGACAGGGGGAAGGAGGGTATGGCTACACCTTC. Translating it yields CASSIQGQGEGGYGYTF.

The CDR3 is CASSPWDSTGYGYTF. The CDR3 DNA reads TGTGCCAGCAGCCCGTGGGACTCCACAGGCTATGGCTACACCTTC. This chain uses TRBV7-2 with TRBJ1-2; a weak D match, TRBD1 (5 bases). Germline lookup yields CDR1 SGHTA and CDR2 FQGNSA. There are 15 residues in the CDR3. Trimming removed 5 bases from V and 4 bases from J, with 17 bases in between.

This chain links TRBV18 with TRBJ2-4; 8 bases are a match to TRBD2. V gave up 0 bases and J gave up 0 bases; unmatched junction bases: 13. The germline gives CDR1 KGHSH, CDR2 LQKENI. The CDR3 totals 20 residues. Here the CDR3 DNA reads TGTGCCAGCTCACCACCGGGGCTAGCGGGCCTACTACTAGCCAAAAACATTCAGTACTTC. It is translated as CASSPPGLAGLLLAKNIQYF.

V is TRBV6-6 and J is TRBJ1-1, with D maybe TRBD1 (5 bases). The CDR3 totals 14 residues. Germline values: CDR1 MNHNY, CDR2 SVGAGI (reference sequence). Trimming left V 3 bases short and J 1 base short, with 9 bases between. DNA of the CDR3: TGTGCCAGCAGTTATCGGGGGGAGAACACTGAAGCTTTCTTT. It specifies CASSYRGENTEAFF.

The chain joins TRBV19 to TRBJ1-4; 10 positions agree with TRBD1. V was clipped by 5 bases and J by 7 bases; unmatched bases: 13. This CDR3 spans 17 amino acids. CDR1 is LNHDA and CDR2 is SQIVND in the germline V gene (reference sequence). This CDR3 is CASSPRPGTGAVEKLFF. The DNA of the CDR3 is TGTGCCAGTAGTCCTCGTCCCGGGACAGGGGCGGTTGAAAAACTGTTTTTT.

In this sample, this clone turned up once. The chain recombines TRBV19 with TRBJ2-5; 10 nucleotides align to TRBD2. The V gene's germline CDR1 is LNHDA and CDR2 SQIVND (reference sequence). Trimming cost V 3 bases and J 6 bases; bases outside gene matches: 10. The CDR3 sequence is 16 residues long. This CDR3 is CASSIGSGGASKTQYF. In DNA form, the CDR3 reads TGTGCCAGTAGTATCGGAAGCGGGGGGGCCTCAAAGACCCAGTACTTC.

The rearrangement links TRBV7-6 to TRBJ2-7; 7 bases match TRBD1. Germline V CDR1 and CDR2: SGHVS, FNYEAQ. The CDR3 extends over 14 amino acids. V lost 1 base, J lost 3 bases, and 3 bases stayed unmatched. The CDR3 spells CASSLGDRYYEQYF. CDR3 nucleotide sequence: TGTGCCAGCAGCTTAGGGGACAGATACTACGAGCAGTACTTC.

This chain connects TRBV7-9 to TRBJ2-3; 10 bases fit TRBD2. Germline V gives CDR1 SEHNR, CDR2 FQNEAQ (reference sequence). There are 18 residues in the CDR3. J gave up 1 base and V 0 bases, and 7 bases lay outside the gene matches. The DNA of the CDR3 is TGTGCCAGCAGCTTAGCGTTGAAGCGGGGGGGTCGCACAGATACGCAGTATTTT. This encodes CASSLALKRGGRTDTQYF.

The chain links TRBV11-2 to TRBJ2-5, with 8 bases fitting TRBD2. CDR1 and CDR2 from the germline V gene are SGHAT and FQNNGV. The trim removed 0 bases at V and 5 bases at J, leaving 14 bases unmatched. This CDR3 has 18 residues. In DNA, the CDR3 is TGTGCCAGCAGCTTAGAGGGTGGGGTAGCGGGACTCCATGAGACCCAGTACTTC. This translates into CASSLEGGVAGLHETQYF.

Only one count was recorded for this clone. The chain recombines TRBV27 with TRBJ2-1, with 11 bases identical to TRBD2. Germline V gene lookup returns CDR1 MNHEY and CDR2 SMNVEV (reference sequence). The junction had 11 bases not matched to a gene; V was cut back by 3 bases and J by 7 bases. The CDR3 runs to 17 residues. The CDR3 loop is CASSFLMTSGMVNEQFF. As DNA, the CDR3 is TGTGCCAGCAGTTTTCTCATGACTAGCGGGATGGTAAATGAGCAGTTCTTC.

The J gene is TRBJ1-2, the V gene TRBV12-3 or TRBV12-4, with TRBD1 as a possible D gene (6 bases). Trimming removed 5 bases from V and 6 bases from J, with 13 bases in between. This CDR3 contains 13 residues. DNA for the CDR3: TGTGCCAGCAGTCAAAACAGGGTGGATGGCTACACCTTC. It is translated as CASSQNRVDGYTF.

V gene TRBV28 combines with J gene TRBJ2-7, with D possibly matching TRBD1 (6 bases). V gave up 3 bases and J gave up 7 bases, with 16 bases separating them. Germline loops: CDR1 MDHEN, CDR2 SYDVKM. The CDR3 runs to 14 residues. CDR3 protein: CASSLGDIPGEQYF. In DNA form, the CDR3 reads TGTGCCAGCAGTTTGGGGGACATTCCTGGGGAGCAGTACTTC.